The clone carrying this T cell receptor (beta chain) was seen ten or more times. This entry is derived from a study of early T cells in non-severe SARS-CoV-2 infection. The V end was cut by 4 bases, the J end by 8 bases, with 13 bases between. CDR3 length equals 13 residues. Germline lookup yields CDR1 SGHKS and CDR2 YYEKEE (reference sequence). Separate cDNA molecules each had unique molecular identifiers attached to them. In TCRdb, the 5' RACE reads were re-called with MiXCR into one record per CDR3 protein. Of tens of thousands of distinct CDR3 sequences listed, 9.5% to 15% were seen once; the top ten hold roughly 2.5%.

The sequence was obtained from an adult who was a healthcare worker with PCR-confirmed SARS-CoV-2 infection or an uninfected control (not recorded which). Sequences were derived from whole blood, sampled at baseline. The genes are TRBV5-5 and TRBJ2-1; D is undetermined. The CDR3 DNA reads as TGTGCCAGCAGCCCCCGGGCCCCGCATGAGCAGTTCTTC. Its protein product is CASSPRAPHEQFF.